A selection of T cell receptor beta chains follows, all from one sample in a study of somatic mutations in cytotoxic T cells in rheumatoid arthritis. Profiling relied on immunoSEQ multiplex PCR, and the TCRdb table lists in-frame clones only, not all of them. The repertoire holds approximately 30,000 clones, with around 80% as singletons. The sample taken for sequencing was CD8+ T cells sorted from blood. These receptors originate from a man aged 45-65 years in good health. Each CDR3 is given with its conserved first and last residue. The D gene is left open where the match is weak.

TRBV9	TRBD2	TRBJ2-1	TGTGCCAGCAGCCCAAGACTAGCGGGAGGGGGATACAATGAGCAGTTCTTC	CASSPRLAGGGYNEQFF
TRBV6-6	TRBD1	TRBJ2-2	TGTGCCAGCAGTTGGGACAGACTCACCGGGGAGCTGTTTTTT	CASSWDRLTGELFF
TRBV7-9	TRBD2	TRBJ2-7	TGTGCCAGCAGCGAAGGGACTAGCCGCGAGCAGTACTTC	CASSEGTSREQYF
TRBV5-1	TRBD1	TRBJ2-5	TGCGCCAGCAGCAAAACAGGGGCCCCCCAAGAGACCCAGTACTTC	CASSKTGAPQETQYF
TRBV5-6	-	TRBJ2-1	TGTGCCAGCATCGGACGGTTAACAGACCACAATGAGCAGTTCTTC	CASIGRLTDHNEQFF
TRBV13	TRBD2	TRBJ2-1	TGTGCCAGCAGCCCTCGGACTAGCGGGAACAATGAGCAGTTCTTC	CASSPRTSGNNEQFF
TRBV7-8	-	TRBJ2-1	TGTGCCAGCAGCCAAGGAGGGACGGCGGGGCGTGAGCAGTTCTTC	CASSQGGTAGREQFF
TRBV27	-	TRBJ1-1	TGTGCCAGCAGTTTCAACCCCCGCACTGAAGCTTTCTTT	CASSFNPRTEAFF
TRBV7-2	-	TRBJ1-1	TGTGCCAGCAGCTTAGAGGTGGGAGGTGGGACTGAAGCTTTCTTT	CASSLEVGGGTEAFF
TRBV6-1	-	TRBJ2-6	TGTGCCAGCAGTGAAATTCAGGGGGGATCTGGGGCCAACGTCCTGACTTTC	CASSEIQGGSGANVLTF